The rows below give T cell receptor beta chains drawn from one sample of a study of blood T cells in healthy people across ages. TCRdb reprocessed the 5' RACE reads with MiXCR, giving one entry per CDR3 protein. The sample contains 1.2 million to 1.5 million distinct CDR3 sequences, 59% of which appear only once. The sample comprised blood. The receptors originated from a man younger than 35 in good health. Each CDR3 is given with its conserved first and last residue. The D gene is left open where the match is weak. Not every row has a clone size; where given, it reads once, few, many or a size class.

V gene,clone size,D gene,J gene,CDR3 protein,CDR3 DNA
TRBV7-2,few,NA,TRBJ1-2,CASSLDSQPNYGYTF,TGTGCCAGCAGCTTAGATAGTCAGCCTAACTATGGCTACACCTTC
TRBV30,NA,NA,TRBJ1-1,CAWRSGMGDLEAEAFF,TGTGCCTGGAGGAGTGGGATGGGTGATTTGGAGGCTGAAGCTTTCTTT
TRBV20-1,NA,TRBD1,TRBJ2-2,CSARDLVSRPGGTGELFF,TGCAGTGCTAGAGATTTAGTTAGTCGGCCAGGGGGCACCGGGGAGCTGTTTTTT
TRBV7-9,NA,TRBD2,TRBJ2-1,CASSDPRSGAGDGDEQFF,TGTGCCAGCAGCGATCCCCGCTCGGGAGCGGGAGATGGAGATGAGCAGTTCTTC
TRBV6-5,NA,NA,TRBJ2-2,CASLHPNTGELFF,TGTGCCAGTTTACACCCGAACACCGGGGAGCTGTTTTTT
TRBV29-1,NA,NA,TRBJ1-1,CSGKAGRVTEAFF,TGCAGCGGCAAAGCAGGGAGGGTGACTGAAGCTTTCTTT
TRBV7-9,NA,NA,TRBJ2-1,CASNLARVDEQFF,TGTGCCAGCAACTTAGCCCGAGTCGATGAGCAGTTCTTC
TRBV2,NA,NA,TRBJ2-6,CATLNLDHSGANVLTF,TGTGCCACCCTAAATCTCGATCACTCTGGGGCCAACGTCCTGACTTTC
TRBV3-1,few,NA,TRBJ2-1,CASSQTTSRGWNEQFF,TGTGCCAGCAGCCAGACGACTAGTAGGGGATGGAATGAGCAGTTCTTC
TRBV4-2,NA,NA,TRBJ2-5,CASSQDPQGQETQYF,TGTGCCAGCAGCCAAGATCCACAGGGCCAGGAGACCCAGTACTTC
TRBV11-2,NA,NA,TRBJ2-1,CASSLGTQEVWFF,TGTGCCAGCAGCTTAGGAACACAGGAGGTGTGGTTCTTC
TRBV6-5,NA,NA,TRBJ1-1,CASSYYTFGRNTEAFF,TGTGCCAGCAGTTACTATACCTTTGGCAGAAACACTGAAGCTTTCTTT
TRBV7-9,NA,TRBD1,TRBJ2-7,CASSLGTGECEQYF,TGTGCCAGCAGCTTAGGTACAGGGGAGTGCGAGCAGTACTTC
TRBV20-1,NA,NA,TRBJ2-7,CSARETRGPYEQYF,TGCAGTGCTAGAGAGACCCGGGGGCCTTACGAGCAGTACTTC
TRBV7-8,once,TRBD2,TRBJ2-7,CASSIRSGRAPEQYF,TGTGCCAGCAGCATCCGTAGCGGGAGGGCTCCCGAGCAGTACTTC
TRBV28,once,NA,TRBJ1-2,CASGDEGPPYTF,TGTGCCAGCGGGGACGAAGGCCCTCCCTACACCTTC
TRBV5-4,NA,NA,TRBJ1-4,CASSLKGQDEKLFF,TGTGCCAGCAGCTTGAAAGGGCAGGATGAAAAACTGTTTTTT
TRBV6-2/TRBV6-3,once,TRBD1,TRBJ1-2,CVSSDRTGGSYGYTF,TGTGTCAGCAGTGACCGGACAGGGGGCAGCTATGGCTACACCTTC
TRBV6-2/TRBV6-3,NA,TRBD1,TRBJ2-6,CASNKRFNRGPSGANVLTF,TGTGCCAGCAACAAAAGATTTAACAGGGGGCCCTCTGGGGCCAACGTCCTGACTTTC
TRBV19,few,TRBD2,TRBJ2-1,CASSPRLAGTQNEQFF,TGTGCCAGTAGTCCCAGACTAGCGGGGACGCAGAATGAGCAGTTCTTC
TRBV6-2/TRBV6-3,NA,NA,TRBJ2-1,CASSSPYLGGSYNEQFF,TGTGCCAGCAGCTCCCCTTATCTGGGGGGCTCCTACAATGAGCAGTTCTTC
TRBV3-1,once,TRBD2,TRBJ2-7,CASSQMGLAESYEQYF,TGTGCCAGCAGCCAAATGGGACTAGCGGAGTCCTACGAGCAGTACTTC
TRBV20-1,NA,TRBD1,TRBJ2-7,CSARGQVYEQYF,TGCAGTGCCAGGGGACAGGTCTACGAGCAGTACTTC
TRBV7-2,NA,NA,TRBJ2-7,CASSLAGLGGEQYF,TGTGCCAGCAGCTTAGCAGGTTTAGGGGGCGAGCAGTACTTC
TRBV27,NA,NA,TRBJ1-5,CASIALGQLHSNQPQHF,TGTGCCAGCATCGCCCTCGGACAGCTTCATAGCAATCAGCCCCAGCATTTT
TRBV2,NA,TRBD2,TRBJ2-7,CASSLPGLAEYYEQYF,TGTGCCAGCAGTCTTCCGGGACTAGCGGAGTACTACGAGCAGTACTTC
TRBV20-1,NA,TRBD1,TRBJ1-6,CSARERTGGRSPLHF,TGCAGTGCTAGAGAAAGAACAGGGGGACGCTCACCCCTCCACTTT
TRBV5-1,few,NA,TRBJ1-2,CASGRESAGYTF,TGCGCCAGCGGGAGGGAGTCCGCTGGCTACACCTTC
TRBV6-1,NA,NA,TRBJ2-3,CASSGQPRPTDTQYF,TGTGCCAGCAGTGGTCAGCCCCGGCCCACAGATACGCAGTATTTT
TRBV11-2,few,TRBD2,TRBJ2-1,CASSFLAGGSNEQFF,TGTGCCAGCAGCTTTTTAGCGGGAGGGTCAAATGAGCAGTTCTTC
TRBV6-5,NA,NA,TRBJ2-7,CASTIGDEQYF,TGTGCCAGCACGATTGGCGACGAGCAGTACTTC
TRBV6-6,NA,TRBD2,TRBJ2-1,CASSSTRGLAGGNEQFF,TGTGCCAGCAGCTCTACGCGGGGACTAGCGGGAGGCAATGAGCAGTTCTTC
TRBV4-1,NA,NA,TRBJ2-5,CASSQEAPRRAGCPNQETQYF,TGCGCCAGCAGCCAAGAAGCTCCCCGTAGGGCAGGGTGTCCCAACCAAGAGACCCAGTACTTC
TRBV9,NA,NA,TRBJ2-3,CASSVAPGTTDTQYF,TGTGCCAGCAGCGTAGCTCCGGGAACCACAGATACGCAGTATTTT
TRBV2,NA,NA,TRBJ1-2,CASSDEVPLEDYGYTF,TGTGCCAGCAGTGATGAGGTTCCTTTAGAGGACTATGGCTACACCTTC
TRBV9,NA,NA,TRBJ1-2,CASSGSTDSYTF,TGTGCCAGCAGCGGATCGACAGATAGCTACACCTTC
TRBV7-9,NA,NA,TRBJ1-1,CASSAQVSQNTEAFF,TGTGCCAGCAGCGCCCAGGTGTCCCAGAACACTGAAGCTTTCTTT
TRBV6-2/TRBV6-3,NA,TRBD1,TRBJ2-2,CASGQGNTGELFF,TGTGCCAGTGGACAGGGGAACACCGGGGAGCTGTTTTTT
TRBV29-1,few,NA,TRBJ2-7,CSVRSLYLDEQYF,TGCAGCGTTAGGAGTTTGTATCTCGACGAGCAGTACTTC
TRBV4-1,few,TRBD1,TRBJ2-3,CASSQELRQGWSTDTQYF,TGCGCCAGCAGCCAAGAATTACGACAGGGTTGGTCCACAGATACGCAGTATTTT
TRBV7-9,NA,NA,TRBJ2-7,CASSTTLTPYEQYF,TGTGCCAGCAGCACCACCCTAACCCCCTACGAGCAGTACTTC
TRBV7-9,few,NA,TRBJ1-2,CASPRGSNYGYTF,TGTGCCAGCCCCCGGGGATCTAACTATGGCTACACCTTC
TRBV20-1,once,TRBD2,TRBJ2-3,CGAAPLAGVADTQYF,TGCGGTGCGGCGCCTCTAGCGGGAGTTGCAGATACGCAGTATTTT
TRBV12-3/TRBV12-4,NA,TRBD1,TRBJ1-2,CASSVQGARGGYTF,TGTGCCAGCAGTGTGCAGGGGGCGCGGGGGGGCTACACCTTC
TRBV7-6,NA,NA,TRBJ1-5,CASGEGSNQPQHF,TGTGCCAGCGGGGAGGGCAGCAATCAGCCCCAGCATTTT
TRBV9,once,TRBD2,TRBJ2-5,CASSSLAGGKETQYF,TGTGCCAGCAGCTCACTAGCGGGGGGTAAAGAGACCCAGTACTTC
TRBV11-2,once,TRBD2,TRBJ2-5,CAKPGLEETQYF,TGTGCCAAGCCGGGACTAGAAGAGACCCAGTACTTC
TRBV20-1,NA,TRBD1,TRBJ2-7,CSANRQGAPYEQYF,TGCAGTGCAAATAGACAGGGGGCTCCCTACGAGCAGTACTTC
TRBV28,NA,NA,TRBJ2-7,CASSHPDGTHEQYF,TGTGCCAGCAGTCACCCAGACGGAACCCACGAGCAGTACTTC
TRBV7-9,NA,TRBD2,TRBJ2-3,CASSATSGGGADTQYF,TGTGCCAGCAGCGCCACTAGCGGGGGAGGCGCAGATACGCAGTATTTT
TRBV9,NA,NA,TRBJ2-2,CASSTGQSNTGELFF,TGTGCCAGCAGCACCGGACAGTCGAACACCGGGGAGCTGTTTTTT
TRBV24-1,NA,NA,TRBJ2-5,CATRGFELQETQYF,TGTGCCACGAGGGGATTTGAACTACAAGAGACCCAGTACTTC
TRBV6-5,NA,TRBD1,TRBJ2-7,CASSESTGQGSYEQYF,TGTGCCAGCAGCGAATCGACGGGACAGGGTTCCTACGAGCAGTACTTC
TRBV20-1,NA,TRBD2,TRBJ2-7,CSCQAGGYSYEQYF,TGCAGCTGTCAAGCGGGGGGCTACTCCTACGAGCAGTACTTC